The clone carrying this T cell receptor beta chain showed up just once. Per the original methods: Nucleated cell counts were estimated from reference gene primer amplification. Generated by immunoSEQ multiplex PCR, the TCRdb table keeps only in-frame clones and is missing some. V, J and clone size were drawn from that table, and D and trimming were deduced from the DNA. The sample contains some 50,000 clones, 87% of which appear only once. The sample originates from a study of blood T cell repertoires in COVID-19. Overall study: COVID-19 samples collected from the United States, Italy and Spain covered acute and convalescent phases. Sources were T cells, B-cell-depleted T cells, or PBMCs; the material itself was cDNA or gDNA.

The V segment lost 4 bases and the J segment 8 bases; nucleotides outside the gene matches: 8. The CDR3 contains 14 residues. Germline lookup yields CDR1 SGHRS and CDR2 YFSETQ. The sequencing sample was made of peripheral blood. This TCR was sampled from a man in his fifties or sixties with active COVID-19. This chain uses TRBV5-1 with TRBJ1-4; 7 nucleotides line up with TRBD1. The CDR3 coding sequence is TGCGCCAGCAGCACCGGACAGGTTGAGGAAAAACTGTTTTTT. Protein sequence: CASSTGQVEEKLFF.